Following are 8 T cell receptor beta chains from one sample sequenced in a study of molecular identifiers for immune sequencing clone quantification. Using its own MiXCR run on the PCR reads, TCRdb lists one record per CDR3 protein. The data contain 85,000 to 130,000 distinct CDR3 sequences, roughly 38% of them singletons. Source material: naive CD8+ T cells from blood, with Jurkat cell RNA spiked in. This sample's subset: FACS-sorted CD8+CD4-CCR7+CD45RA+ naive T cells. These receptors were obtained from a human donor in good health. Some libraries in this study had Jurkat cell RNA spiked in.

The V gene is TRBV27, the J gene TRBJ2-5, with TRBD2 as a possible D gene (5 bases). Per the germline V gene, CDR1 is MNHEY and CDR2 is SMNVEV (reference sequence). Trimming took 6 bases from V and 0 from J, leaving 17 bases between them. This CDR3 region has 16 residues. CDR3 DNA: TGTGCCAGCAGCCCCATCCTAACCGGGAACCAAGAGACCCAGTACTTC. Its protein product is CASSPILTGNQETQYF.

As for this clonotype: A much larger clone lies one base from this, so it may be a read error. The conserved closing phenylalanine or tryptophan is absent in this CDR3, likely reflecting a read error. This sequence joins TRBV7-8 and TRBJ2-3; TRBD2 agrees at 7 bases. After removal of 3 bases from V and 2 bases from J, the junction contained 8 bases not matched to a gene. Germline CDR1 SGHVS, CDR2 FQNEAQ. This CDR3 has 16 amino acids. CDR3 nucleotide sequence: TGTGCCAGCAGCTTGGGGGGGGACGAGATCACAGATACGCAGTATCTT. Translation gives CASSLGGDEITDTQYL.

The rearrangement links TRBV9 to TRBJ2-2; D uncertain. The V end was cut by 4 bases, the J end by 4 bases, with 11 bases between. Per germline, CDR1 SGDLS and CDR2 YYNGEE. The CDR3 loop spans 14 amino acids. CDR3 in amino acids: CASSPWGSTGELFF. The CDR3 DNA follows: TGTGCCAGCAGCCCTTGGGGAAGCACCGGGGAGCTGTTTTTT.

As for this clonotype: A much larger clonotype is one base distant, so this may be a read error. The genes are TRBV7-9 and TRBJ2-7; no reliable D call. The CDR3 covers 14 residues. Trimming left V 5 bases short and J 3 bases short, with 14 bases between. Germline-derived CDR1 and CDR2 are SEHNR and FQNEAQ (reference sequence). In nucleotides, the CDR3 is TGTGCCAGCAGCGCCGAGGACCCCAACTACGAGCAGTACTTC. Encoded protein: CASSAEDPNYEQYF.

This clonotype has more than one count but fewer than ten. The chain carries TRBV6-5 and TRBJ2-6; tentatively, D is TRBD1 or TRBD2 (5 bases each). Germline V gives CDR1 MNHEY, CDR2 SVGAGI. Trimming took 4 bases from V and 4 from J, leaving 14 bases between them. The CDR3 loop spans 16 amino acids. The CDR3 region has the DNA TGTGCCAGCAGTTCCCATTGGGGGTACGGGGCCAACGTCCTGACTTTC. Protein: CASSSHWGYGANVLTF.

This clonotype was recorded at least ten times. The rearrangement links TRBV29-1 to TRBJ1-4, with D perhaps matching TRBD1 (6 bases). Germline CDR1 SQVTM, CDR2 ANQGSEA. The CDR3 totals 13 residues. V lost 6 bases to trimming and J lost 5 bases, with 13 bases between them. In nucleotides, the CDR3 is TGCAGCGTCGTTGACAGGAGAAATGAAAAACTGTTTTTT. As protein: CSVVDRRNEKLFF.

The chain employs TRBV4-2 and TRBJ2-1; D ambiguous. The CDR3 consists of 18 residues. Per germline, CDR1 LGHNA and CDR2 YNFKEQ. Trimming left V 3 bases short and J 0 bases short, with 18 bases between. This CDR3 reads CASSQEYGQSSSYNEQFF. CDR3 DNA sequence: TGTGCCAGCAGCCAGGAATACGGCCAATCGAGCTCCTACAATGAGCAGTTCTTC.

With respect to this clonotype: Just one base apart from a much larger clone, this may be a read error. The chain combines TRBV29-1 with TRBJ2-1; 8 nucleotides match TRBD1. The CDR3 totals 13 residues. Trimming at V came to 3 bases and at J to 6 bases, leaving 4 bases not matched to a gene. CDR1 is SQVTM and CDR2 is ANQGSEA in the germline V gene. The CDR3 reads CSVDADRANEQFF. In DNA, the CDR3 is TGCAGCGTTGATGCGGACAGGGCCAATGAGCAGTTCTTC.